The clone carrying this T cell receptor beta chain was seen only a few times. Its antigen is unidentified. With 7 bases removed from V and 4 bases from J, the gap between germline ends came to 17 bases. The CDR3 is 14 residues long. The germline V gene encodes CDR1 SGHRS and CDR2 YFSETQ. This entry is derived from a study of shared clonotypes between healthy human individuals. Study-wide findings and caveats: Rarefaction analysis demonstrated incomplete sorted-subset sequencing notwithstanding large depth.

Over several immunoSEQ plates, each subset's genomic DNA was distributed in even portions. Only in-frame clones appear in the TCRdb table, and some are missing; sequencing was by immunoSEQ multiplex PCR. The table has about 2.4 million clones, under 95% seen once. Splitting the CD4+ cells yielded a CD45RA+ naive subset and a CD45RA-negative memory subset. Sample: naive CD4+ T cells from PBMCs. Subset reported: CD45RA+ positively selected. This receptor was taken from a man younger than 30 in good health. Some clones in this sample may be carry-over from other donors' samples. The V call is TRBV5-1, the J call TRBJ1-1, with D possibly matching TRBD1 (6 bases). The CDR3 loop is CASDPTGYGTEAFF. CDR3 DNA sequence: TGCGCCAGCGACCCTACAGGGTACGGCACTGAAGCTTTCTTT.